These 8 T cell receptor beta chains were sequenced from one sample in a study of T cell clonotyping in hematopoietic cell transplantation. Profiled with immunoSEQ multiplex PCR; TCRdb holds only in-frame clones, not every one. The sample records roughly 13,000 clones, around nine tenths being singletons. The source material was peripheral blood mononuclear cells. These receptors were collected from a man in his thirties or forties in good health. Some clones in this sample may be carry-over from other donors' samples.

The chain combines TRBV9 with TRBJ2-1, with TRBD2 identical over 11 bases. J was trimmed by 3 bases and V by 1 base; bases with no gene match: 3. From germline, CDR1 is SGDLS and CDR2 YYNGEE. The CDR3 loop spans 16 amino acids. CDR3 bases: TGTGCCAGCAGCGTACTAGCGGGGGGTCTCTACAATGAGCAGTTCTTC. This sequence encodes CASSVLAGGLYNEQFF.

This chain uses TRBV6-5 with TRBJ2-7, with D uncertain. CDR3 size: 13 residues. V was pared by 6 bases and J by 2 bases, with 11 bases between. Germline V gives CDR1 MNHEY, CDR2 SVGAGI. CDR3: CASRKGTAYEQYF. The CDR3 DNA reads as TGTGCCAGCAGGAAGGGAACAGCCTACGAGCAGTACTTC.

A few counts support this clone. In DNA form, the CDR3 reads TGTGCCAGCAGCCAAGCTCTGGACGGCTCCTACGAGCAGTACTTC. It translates to CASSQALDGSYEQYF. The chain joins TRBV4-2 to TRBJ2-7; D is uncertain. This CDR3 is built from 15 residues. Trimming cost V 1 base and J 0 bases, with 10 bases left between them. Germline CDR1 LGHNA, CDR2 YNFKEQ.

The chain combines TRBV6-5 with TRBJ2-7, with D unclear. The V end lost 2 bases, the J end lost 7 bases, and 6 bases lay between the germline ends. Germline CDR1 and CDR2: MNHEY and SVGAGI. The CDR3 length is 11 residues. CDR3 in DNA: TGTGCCAGCAGTTACCAAACGGAGCAGTACTTC. Its translation: CASSYQTEQYF.

CDR3 sequence reads: CASSPGTGRRNTGELFF. CDR3 sequence (DNA): TGTGCCAGCAGTCCCGGCACAGGGAGAAGGAACACCGGGGAGCTGTTTTTT. The V and J genes are TRBV2 and TRBJ2-2; possible D gene TRBD1, 6 bases. Trimming stripped 5 bases from V and 1 base from J, with 17 bases between. The CDR3 has 17 amino acids. Per the germline V gene, CDR1 is SNHLY and CDR2 is FYNNEI.

The count of this clone is one. The chain joins TRBV6-5 to TRBJ1-1; 9 bases fit TRBD1. The V gene's germline CDR1 is MNHEY and CDR2 SVGAGI. The ends lost 6 bases at V and 6 bases at J; junction bases unmatched: 8. The CDR3 consists of 14 residues. CDR3 coding DNA: TGTGCCAGCAGCGGGGACAGGGTTACGGCTGAAGCTTTCTTT. Translation gives CASSGDRVTAEAFF.

This clone was seen once. V gene TRBV5-8 combines with J gene TRBJ2-7; 8 nucleotides line up with TRBD1. The germline CDR1 and CDR2 sequences are SGHTS and YDEGEE. The ends lost 4 bases at V and 0 bases at J; junction bases unmatched: 9. The CDR3 spans 16 residues. The CDR3 nucleotides read TGTGCCAGCAGCACCGGACAGGGTTCGTACTCCTACGAGCAGTACTTC. Its protein product is CASSTGQGSYSYEQYF.

V usage is TRBV30 and J usage is TRBJ2-2; 8 bases line up with TRBD2. Germline assignment: CDR1 GTSNPN and CDR2 SVGIG (reference sequence). The CDR3 is made up of 16 amino acids. J gave up 0 bases and V 2 bases, and 5 bases lay outside the gene matches. CDR3 sequence reads: CAWSIGLASNTGELFF. DNA for the CDR3: TGTGCCTGGAGTATAGGACTAGCCTCGAACACCGGGGAGCTGTTTTTT.